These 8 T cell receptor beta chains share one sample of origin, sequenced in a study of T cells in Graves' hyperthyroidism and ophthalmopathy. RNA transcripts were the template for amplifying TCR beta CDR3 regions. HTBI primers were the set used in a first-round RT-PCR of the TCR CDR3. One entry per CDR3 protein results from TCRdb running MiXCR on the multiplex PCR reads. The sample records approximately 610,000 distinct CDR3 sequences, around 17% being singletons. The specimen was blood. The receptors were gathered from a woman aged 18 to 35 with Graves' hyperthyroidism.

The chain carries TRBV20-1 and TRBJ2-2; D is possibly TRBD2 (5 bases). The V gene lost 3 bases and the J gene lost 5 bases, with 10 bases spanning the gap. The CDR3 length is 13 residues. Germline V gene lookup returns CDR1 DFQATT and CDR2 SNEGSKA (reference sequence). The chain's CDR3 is CSARPRGTGELFF. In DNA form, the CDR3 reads TGCAGTGCTAGGCCGCGCGGGACCGGGGAGCTGTTTTTT.

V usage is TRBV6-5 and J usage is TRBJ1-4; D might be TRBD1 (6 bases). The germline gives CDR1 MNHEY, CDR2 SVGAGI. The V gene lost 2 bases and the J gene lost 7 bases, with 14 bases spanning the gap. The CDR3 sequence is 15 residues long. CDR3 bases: TGTGCCAGCAGTTACCGGGGCGGGGGCATTGAAAAACTGTTTTTT. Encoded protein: CASSYRGGGIEKLFF.

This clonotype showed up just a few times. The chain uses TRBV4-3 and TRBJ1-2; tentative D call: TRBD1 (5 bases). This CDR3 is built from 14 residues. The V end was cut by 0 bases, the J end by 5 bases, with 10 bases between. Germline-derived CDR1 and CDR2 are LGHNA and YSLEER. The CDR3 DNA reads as TGCGCCAGCAGCCAAGATGGTGGGGGATATGGCTACACCTTC. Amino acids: CASSQDGGGYGYTF.

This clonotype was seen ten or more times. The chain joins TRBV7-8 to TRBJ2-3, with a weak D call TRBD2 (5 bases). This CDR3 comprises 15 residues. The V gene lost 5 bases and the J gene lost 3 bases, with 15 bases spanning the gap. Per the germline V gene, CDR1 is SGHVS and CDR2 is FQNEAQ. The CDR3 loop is CASSRTRFNTDTQYF. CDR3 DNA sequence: TGTGCCAGCAGCCGGACTCGATTTAATACAGATACGCAGTATTTT.

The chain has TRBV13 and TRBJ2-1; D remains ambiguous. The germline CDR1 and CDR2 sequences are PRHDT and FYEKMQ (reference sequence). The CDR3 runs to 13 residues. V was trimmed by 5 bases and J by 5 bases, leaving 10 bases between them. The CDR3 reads CASSTLRDNEQFF. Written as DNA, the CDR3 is TGTGCCAGCAGCACCCTTCGGGACAATGAGCAGTTCTTC.

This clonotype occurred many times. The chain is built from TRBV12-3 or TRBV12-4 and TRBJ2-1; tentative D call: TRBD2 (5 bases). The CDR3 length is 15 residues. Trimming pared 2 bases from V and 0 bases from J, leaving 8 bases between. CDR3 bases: TGTGCCAGCAGTTTAAGGACTCTCTCCTACAATGAGCAGTTCTTC. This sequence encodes CASSLRTLSYNEQFF.

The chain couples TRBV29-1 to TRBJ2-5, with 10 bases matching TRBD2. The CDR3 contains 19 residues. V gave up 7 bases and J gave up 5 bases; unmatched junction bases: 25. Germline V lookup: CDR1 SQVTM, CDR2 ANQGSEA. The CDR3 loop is CSDMKGLAGALALMETQYF. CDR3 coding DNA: TGCAGCGACATGAAGGGGCTAGCGGGGGCCCTTGCTCTTATGGAGACCCAGTACTTC.

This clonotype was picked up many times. The DNA of the CDR3 is TGTGCCAGCCGTCGGGGATGGGCTGAAGCTTTCTTT. Translated, it gives CASRRGWAEAFF. This rearrangement joins TRBV12-3 or TRBV12-4 to TRBJ1-1; D is ambiguous. The CDR3 runs to 12 residues. Trimming removed 8 bases at V and 6 bases at J, with 13 bases between.